What follows is one TCR beta chain and its context. This sample was included in a study of blood T cell repertoires in COVID-19. About the research overall: Sources were T cells, B-cell-depleted T cells, or PBMCs; the material itself was cDNA or gDNA.

Authors' analysis steps: Using reference gene primer amplification, nucleated cell counts were estimated. Repertoires were generated with immunoSEQ multiplex PCR, while TCRdb's copy carries only in-frame clones and drops some. That table gives V, J and clone size, and the DNA gave D and trimming. Of 25,000 to 30,000 clones listed, 75% to 90% were seen once; the top ten hold more than 25%. The clonotype was recovered from a woman at least 80 years old with COVID-19, enrolled during active disease. The sequenced sample consisted of peripheral blood.

CDR3 loop: CASSLATGRGANVLTF. As DNA, the CDR3 is TGTGCCAGCAGCTTAGCCACAGGGAGAGGGGCCAACGTCCTGACTTTC. The V call is TRBV7-9, the J call TRBJ2-6; the D gene is possibly TRBD1 (6 bases). Trimming removed 0 bases at V and 4 bases at J, with 10 bases between. This CDR3 spans 16 amino acids. CDR1 and CDR2 from the germline V gene are SEHNR and FQNEAQ (reference sequence). Based on the CDR3 plus reference TRBV7-9 and TRBJ2-6, the full variable domain is DTGVSQNPRHKITKRGQNVTFRCDPISEHNRLYWYRQTLGQGPEFLTYFQNEAQLEKSRLLSDRFSAERPKGSFSTLEIQRTEQGDSAMYLCASSLATGRGANVLTFGAGSRLTVL.